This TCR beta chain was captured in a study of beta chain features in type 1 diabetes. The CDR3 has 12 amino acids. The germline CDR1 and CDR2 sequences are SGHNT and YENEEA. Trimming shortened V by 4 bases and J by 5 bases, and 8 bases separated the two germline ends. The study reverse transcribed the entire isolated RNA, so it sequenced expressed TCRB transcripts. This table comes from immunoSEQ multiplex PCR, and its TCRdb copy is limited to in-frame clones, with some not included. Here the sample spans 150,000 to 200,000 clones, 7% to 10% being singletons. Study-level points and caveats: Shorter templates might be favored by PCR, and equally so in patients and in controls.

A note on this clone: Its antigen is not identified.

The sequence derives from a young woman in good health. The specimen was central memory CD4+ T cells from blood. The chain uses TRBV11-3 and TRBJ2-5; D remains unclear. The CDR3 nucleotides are TGTGCCAGCAGCTCCCTAACCGAGACCCAGTACTTC. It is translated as CASSSLTETQYF. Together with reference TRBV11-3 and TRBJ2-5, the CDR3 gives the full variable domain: EAGVVQSPRYKIIEKKQPVAFWCNPISGHNTLYWYLQNLGQGPELLIRYENEEAVDDSQLPKDRFSAERLKGVDSTLKIQPAELGDSAVYLCASSSLTETQYFGPGTRLLVL.